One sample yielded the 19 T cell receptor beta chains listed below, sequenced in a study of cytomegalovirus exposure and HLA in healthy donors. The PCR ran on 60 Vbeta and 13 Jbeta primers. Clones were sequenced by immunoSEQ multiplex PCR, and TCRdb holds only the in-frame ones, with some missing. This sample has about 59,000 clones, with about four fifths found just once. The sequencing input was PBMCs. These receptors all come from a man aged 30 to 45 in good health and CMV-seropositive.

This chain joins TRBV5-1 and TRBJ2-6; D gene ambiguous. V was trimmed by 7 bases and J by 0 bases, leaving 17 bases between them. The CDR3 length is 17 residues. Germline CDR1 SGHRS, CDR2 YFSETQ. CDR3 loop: CASWPDRLFSGANVLTF. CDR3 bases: TGCGCCAGCTGGCCAGATCGTCTCTTCTCTGGGGCCAACGTCCTGACTTTC.

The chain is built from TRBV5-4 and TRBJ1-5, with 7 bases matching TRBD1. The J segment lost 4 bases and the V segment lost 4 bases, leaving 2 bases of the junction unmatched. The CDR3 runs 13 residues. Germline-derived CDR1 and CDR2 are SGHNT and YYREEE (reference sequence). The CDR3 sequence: CASSVQGNQPQHF. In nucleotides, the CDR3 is TGTGCCAGCAGCGTACAGGGGAATCAGCCCCAGCATTTT.

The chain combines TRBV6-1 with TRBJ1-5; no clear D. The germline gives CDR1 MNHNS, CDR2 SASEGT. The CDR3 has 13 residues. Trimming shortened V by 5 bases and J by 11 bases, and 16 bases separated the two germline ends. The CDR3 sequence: CASSNRKDGAQHF. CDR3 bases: TGTGCCAGCAGTAACCGGAAGGACGGGGCCCAGCATTTT.

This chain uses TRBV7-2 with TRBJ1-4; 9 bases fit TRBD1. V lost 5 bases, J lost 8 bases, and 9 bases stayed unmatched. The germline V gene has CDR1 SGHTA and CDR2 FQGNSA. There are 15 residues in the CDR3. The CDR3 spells CASSPRTGVGEKLFF. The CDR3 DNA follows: TGTGCCAGCAGCCCCCGGACAGGGGTCGGAGAAAAACTGTTTTTT.

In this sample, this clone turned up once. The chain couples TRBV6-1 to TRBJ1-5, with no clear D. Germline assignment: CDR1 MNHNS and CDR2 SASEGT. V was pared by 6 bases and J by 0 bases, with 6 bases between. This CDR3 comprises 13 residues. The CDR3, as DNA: TGTGCCAGCAGACCGGGTAGCAATCAGCCCCAGCATTTT. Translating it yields CASRPGSNQPQHF.

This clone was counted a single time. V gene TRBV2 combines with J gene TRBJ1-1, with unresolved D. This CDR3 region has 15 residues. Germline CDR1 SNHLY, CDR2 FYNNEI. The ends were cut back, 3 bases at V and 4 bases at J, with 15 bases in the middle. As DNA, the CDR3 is TGTGCCAGCAGTGATGGCGATTTGCGGGTCACTGAAGCTTTCTTT. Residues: CASSDGDLRVTEAFF. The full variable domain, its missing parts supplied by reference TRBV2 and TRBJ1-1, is EPEVTQTPSHQVTQMGQEVILRCVPISNHLYFYWYRQILGQKVEFLVSFYNNEISEKSEIFDDQFSVERPDGSNFTLKIRSTKLEDSAMYFCASSDGDLRVTEAFFGQGTRLTVV.

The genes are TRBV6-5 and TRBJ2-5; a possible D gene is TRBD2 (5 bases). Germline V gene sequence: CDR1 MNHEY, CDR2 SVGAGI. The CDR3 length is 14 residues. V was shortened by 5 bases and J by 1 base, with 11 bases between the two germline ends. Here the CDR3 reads CASSVVGLQETQYF. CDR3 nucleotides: TGTGCCAGCAGTGTCGTCGGACTCCAAGAGACCCAGTACTTC.

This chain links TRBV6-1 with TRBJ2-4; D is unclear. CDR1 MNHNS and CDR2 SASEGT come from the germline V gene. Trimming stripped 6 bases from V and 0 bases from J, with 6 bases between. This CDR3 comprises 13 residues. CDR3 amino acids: CASRARAKNIQYF. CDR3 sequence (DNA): TGTGCCAGCAGGGCCCGAGCCAAAAACATTCAGTACTTC.

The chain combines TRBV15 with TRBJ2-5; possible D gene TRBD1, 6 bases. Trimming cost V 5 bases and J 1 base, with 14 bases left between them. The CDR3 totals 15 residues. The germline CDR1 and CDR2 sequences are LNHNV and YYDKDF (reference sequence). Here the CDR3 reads CATSGPQGIQETQYF. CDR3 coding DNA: TGTGCCACCAGCGGACCACAGGGAATCCAAGAGACCCAGTACTTC.

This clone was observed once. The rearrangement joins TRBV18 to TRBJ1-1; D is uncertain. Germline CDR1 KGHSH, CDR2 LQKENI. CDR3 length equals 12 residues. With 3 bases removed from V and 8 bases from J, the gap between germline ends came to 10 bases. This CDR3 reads CASSPRREEAFF. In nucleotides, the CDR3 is TGTGCCAGCTCACCGCGTCGGGAGGAAGCTTTCTTT.

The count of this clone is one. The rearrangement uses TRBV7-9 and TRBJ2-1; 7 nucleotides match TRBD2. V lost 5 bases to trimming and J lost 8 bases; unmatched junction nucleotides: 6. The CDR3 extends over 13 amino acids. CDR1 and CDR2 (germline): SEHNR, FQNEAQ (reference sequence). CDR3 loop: CASSTGLVDEQFF. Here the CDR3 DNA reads TGTGCCAGCAGCACTGGACTAGTGGATGAGCAGTTCTTC.

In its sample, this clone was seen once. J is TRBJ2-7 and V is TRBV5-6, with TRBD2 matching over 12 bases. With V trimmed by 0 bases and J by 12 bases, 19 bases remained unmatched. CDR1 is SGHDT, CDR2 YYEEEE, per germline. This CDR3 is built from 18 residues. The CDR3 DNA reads TGTGCCAGCAGCTTGGGAATTGGGGCTAGCGGGGGGGCGCGGGGACTGTACTTC. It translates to CASSLGIGASGGARGLYF.

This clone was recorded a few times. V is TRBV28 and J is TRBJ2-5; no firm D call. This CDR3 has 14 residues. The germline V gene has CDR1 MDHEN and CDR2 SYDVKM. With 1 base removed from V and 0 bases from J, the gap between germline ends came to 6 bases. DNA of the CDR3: TGTGCCAGCAGTTTATTGCAGAACCAAGAGACCCAGTACTTC. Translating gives CASSLLQNQETQYF.

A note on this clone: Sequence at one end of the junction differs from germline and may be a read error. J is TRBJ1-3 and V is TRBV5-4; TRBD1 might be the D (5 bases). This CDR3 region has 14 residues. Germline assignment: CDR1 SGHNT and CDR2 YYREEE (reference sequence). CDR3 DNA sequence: TGTGCCAACAGCTTGGACAATGATGGAAACACCATATATTTT. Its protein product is CANSLDNDGNTIYF.

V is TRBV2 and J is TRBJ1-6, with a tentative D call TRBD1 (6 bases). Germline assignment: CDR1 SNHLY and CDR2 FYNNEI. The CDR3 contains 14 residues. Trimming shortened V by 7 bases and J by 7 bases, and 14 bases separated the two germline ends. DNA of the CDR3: TGTGCCAGCACCTTGGACAGCGAAAATTCACCCCTCCACTTT. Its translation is CASTLDSENSPLHF.

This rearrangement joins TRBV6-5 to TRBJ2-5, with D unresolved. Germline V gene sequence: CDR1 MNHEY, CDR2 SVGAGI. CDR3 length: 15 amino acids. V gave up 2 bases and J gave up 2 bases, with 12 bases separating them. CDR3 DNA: TGTGCCAGCAGTTACGGTTGGGCTACACAAGAGACCCAGTACTTC. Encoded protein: CASSYGWATQETQYF.

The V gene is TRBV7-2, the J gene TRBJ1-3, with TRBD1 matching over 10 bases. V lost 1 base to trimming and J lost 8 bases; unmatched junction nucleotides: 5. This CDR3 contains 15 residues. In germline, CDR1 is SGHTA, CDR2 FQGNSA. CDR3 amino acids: CASSLGGQGSDTIYF. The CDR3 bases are TGTGCCAGCAGCTTAGGGGGACAGGGGTCGGACACCATATATTTT.

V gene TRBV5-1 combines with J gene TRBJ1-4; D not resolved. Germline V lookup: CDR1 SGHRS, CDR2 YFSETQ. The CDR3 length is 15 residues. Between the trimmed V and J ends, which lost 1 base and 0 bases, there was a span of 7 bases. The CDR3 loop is CASSLTVATNEKLFF. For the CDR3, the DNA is TGCGCCAGCAGCTTGACGGTCGCAACTAATGAAAAACTGTTTTTT.

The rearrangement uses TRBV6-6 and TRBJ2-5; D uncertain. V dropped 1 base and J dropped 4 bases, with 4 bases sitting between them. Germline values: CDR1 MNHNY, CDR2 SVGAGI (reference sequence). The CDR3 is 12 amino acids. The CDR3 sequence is CASSYYTETQYF. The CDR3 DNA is TGTGCCAGCAGTTACTACACAGAGACCCAGTACTTC.